This paragraph reports one T cell receptor (beta chain). Its antigen is currently unknown. These data originate in a study of vaccination and CD4 T cells after COVID-19. Study summary: The convalescents were made up of six males and four females, two of whom were Hispanic. Taking of post-vaccine samples occurred a median around 67 days after dose two (range 14 to 241).

In TCRdb, the PCR reads were re-called with MiXCR into one record per CDR3 protein. The sample holds about 24,000 distinct CDR3 sequences, 45% to 60% seen once. Study-wide results and caveats: Within the convalescent patients, a median roughly 87% of the SARS-CoV-2-reactive clones were ones that appeared only post-vaccination. Median counts of SARS-CoV-2-reactive clonotypes increased from roughly 21 to 40; this difference was not significant.

This clonotype was obtained from a human donor who had recovered from COVID-19. Sequences were derived from CD4+ T cells from blood, sampled before SARS-CoV-2 vaccination.

This chain's CDR3 is CASSPNTDTQYF. The CDR3, as DNA: TGTGCCAGCAGCCCAAACACAGATACGCAGTATTTT. The chain combines TRBV7-3 with TRBJ2-3, with D unclear. Trimming took 5 bases from V and 2 from J, leaving 5 bases between them. From germline, CDR1 is SGHTA and CDR2 FQGTGA. This CDR3 region has 12 residues.